Given below is one T cell receptor beta chain in context. This record comes from a study of blood T cell repertoires in COVID-19. Across the study: Acute-phase and convalescent COVID-19 samples originated in the United States, Italy and Spain. T cells, B-cell-depleted T cells, or PBMCs supplied cDNA or gDNA.

Per the authors' pipeline: Estimation of nucleated cell counts relied on the amplification of reference gene primers. Produced via immunoSEQ multiplex PCR; TCRdb's table is partial and in-frame only. V, J and clone size reflect that table, while D and trimming were determined from the DNA. The sample contains about 190,000 clones, 89% of which appear only once. Sequences were obtained from peripheral blood. The sequence was obtained from a man aged 40-55 years with acute or convalescent COVID-19.

In DNA, the CDR3 is TGTGCCAGCAGCCAAGATCGCGCAAATGAAAAACTGTTTTTT. Protein: CASSQDRANEKLFF. V usage is TRBV4-2 and J usage is TRBJ1-4; D is unresolved. The V and J ends lost 0 bases and 5 bases respectively, with 7 bases between them. Germline-derived CDR1 and CDR2 are LGHNA and YNFKEQ. The CDR3 contains 14 residues.